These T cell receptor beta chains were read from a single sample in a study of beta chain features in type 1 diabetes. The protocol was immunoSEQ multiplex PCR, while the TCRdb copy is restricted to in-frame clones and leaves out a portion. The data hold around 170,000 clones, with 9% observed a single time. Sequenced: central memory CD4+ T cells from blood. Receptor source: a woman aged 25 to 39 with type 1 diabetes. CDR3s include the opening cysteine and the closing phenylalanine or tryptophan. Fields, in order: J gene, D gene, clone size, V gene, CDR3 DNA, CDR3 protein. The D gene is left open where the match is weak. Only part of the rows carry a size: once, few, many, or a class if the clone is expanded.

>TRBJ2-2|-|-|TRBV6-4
TGTGCCAGCGCAGACTACGCCGGGGAGCTGTTTTTT
CASADYAGELFF
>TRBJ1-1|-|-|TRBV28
TGTGCCACTTTTCACAGGGAAGGGAACACTGAAGCTTTCTTT
CATFHREGNTEAFF
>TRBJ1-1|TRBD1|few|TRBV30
TGTGCCTGGAGTGTACAGGGGGCTGGCACTGAAGCTTTCTTT
CAWSVQGAGTEAFF
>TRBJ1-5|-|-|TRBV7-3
TGTGCCAGCAGCTTAGGCCCCAATCAGCCCCAGCATTTT
CASSLGPNQPQHF
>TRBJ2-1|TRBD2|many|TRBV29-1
TGCAGCGTCGTGCCGCCTAGCGGTTACAATGAGCAGTTCTTC
CSVVPPSGYNEQFF
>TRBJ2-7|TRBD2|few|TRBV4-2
TGTGCCAGCAGCCAAGTTTCGAGCGGGGTCTCCTACGAGCAGTACTTC
CASSQVSSGVSYEQYF
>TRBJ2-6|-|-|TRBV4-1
TGCGCCAGCAGCCAAGGGTTGACAAGCTCTGGGGCCAACGTCCTGACTTTC
CASSQGLTSSGANVLTF
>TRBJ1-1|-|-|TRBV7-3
TGTGCCAGCAGCTTACTTCCGGACACTGAAGCTTTCTTT
CASSLLPDTEAFF
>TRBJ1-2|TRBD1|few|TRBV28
TGTGCCAGCCGGGAAACAGGGGGCGACTATGGCTACACCTTC
CASRETGGDYGYTF
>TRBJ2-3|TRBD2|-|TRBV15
TGTGCCACCAGCAGAGATCGACTAGCGGCCACAGATACGCAGTATTTT
CATSRDRLAATDTQYF
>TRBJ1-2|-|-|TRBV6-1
TGTGCCAGCAGTGAACAGGGGCGAAGCTATGGCTACACCTTC
CASSEQGRSYGYTF
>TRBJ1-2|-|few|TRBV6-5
TGTGCCAGCAGTCACGGGATCTCTAACTATGGCTACACCTTC
CASSHGISNYGYTF
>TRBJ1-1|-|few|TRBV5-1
TGCGCCAGCAGCTTAAAGGGGCGGACGAACACTGAAGCTTTCTTT
CASSLKGRTNTEAFF